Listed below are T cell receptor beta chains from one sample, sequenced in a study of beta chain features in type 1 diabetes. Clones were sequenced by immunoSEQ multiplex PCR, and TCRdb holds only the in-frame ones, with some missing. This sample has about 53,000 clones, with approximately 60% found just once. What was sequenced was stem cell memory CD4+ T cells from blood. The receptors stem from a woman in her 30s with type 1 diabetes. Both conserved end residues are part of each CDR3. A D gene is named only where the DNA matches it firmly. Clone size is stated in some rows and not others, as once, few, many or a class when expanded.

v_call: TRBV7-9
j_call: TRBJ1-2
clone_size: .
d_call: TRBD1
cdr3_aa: CASTWTGVDGYTF
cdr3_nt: TGTGCCAGCACGTGGACAGGGGTCGATGGCTACACCTTC

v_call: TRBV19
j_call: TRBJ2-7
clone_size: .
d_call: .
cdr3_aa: CATSKGGIRFEQYF
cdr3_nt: TGTGCCACTAGTAAAGGCGGGATCCGATTCGAGCAGTACTTC

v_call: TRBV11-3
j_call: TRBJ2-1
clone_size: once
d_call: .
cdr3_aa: CASSLIDSMVNNEQFF
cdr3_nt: TGTGCCAGCAGCCTAATCGACAGTATGGTAAACAATGAGCAGTTCTTC

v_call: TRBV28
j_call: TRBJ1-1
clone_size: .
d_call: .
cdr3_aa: CASSKPPGNTEAFF
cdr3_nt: TGTGCCAGCAGTAAGCCTCCAGGGAACACTGAAGCTTTCTTT

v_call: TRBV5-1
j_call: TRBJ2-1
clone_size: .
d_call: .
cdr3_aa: CASRFGTPNEQFF
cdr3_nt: TGCGCCAGCAGATTCGGGACACCCAATGAGCAGTTCTTC

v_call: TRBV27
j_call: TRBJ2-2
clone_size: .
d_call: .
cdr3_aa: CASSLYTGESGELFF
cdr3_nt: TGTGCCAGCAGTTTATATACCGGGGAAAGCGGGGAGCTGTTTTTT

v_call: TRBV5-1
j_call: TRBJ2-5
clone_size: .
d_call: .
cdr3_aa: CASSLGGNHRGETQYF
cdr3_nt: TGCGCCAGCAGCTTGGGAGGGAATCACCGGGGGGAGACCCAGTACTTC

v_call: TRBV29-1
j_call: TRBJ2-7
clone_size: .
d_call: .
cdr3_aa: CSVGRAPVDEQYF
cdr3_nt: TGCAGCGTTGGCAGGGCCCCGGTCGACGAGCAGTACTTC

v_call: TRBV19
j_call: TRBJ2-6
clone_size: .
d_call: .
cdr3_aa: CASRIQGSGANVLTF
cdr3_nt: TGTGCCAGTAGGATACAGGGATCCGGGGCCAACGTCCTGACTTTC

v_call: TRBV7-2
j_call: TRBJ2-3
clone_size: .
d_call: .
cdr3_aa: CASSLARVMDTQYF
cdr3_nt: TGTGCCAGCAGCTTAGCGCGAGTAATGGATACGCAGTATTTT

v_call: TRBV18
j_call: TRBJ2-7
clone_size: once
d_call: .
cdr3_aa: CASSPQGAYEQYF
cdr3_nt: TGTGCCAGCTCACCACAGGGGGCCTACGAGCAGTACTTC